This TCR beta chain was captured by sequencing in a study of blood T cell repertoires in COVID-19. Those enrolled, adults aged roughly 18 to 89 years, came from about two dozen US areas. Clinical history as reported by participants underpinned cohort assignment. The CDR3 consists of 16 residues. Unmatched junction bases numbered 6, after V lost 4 bases and J lost 3 bases. Per germline, CDR1 LNHDA and CDR2 SQIVND (reference sequence). In the original analysis: Cell counts per sample came from amplifying reference gene primers. Libraries were prepared by immunoSEQ multiplex PCR; TCRdb keeps only in-frame clonotypes and omits some of them. That table furnishes V, J and clone size, whereas the DNA furnished D and trimming. Among approximately 300,000 clones, 90% were seen once, and the ten largest hold around 2.7%.

The sequenced material came from PBMCs or T cells enriched from blood (not recorded which). This TCR was sampled from a man in his sixties who had recovered from COVID-19. The chain combines TRBV19 with TRBJ2-3; 11 nucleotides match TRBD2. The CDR3 DNA is TGTGCCAGTAGTACCACTAGCGGGAGTAGTACAGATACGCAGTATTTT. Protein product: CASSTTSGSSTDTQYF.